The 21 T cell receptor beta chains reported below all come from one sample, sequenced in a study of blood T cell repertoires in COVID-19. Profiled with immunoSEQ multiplex PCR; TCRdb holds only in-frame clones, not every one. This table holds about 320,000 clones, approximately 88% found once. Sequencing was carried out using PBMCs or T cells enriched from blood (not recorded which). The receptors here all came from a man aged 25 to 45 who had recovered from COVID-19.

The chain carries TRBV18 and TRBJ1-2; no reliable D call. CDR3 length: 13 amino acids. CDR1 is KGHSH, CDR2 LQKENI, per germline. V lost 2 bases and J 0 bases, leaving 4 bases between the germline ends. The CDR3 sequence is CASSPVTNYGYTF. CDR3 in DNA: TGTGCCAGCTCACCAGTCACTAACTATGGCTACACCTTC. The variable domain in full, completed from reference TRBV18 and TRBJ1-2, reads NAGVMQNPRHLVRRRGQEARLRCSPMKGHSHVYWYRQLPEEGLKFMVYLQKENIIDESGMPKERFSAEFPKEGPSILRIQQVVRGDSAAYFCASSPVTNYGYTFGSGTRLTVV.

J is TRBJ1-2 and V is TRBV4-2, with D possibly matching TRBD1 (5 bases). CDR3 length: 16 residues. Germline-derived CDR1 and CDR2 are LGHNA and YNFKEQ. Trimming took 0 bases from V and 4 from J, leaving 15 bases between them. The CDR3 region is CASSQDLVGAFYGYTF. DNA of the CDR3: TGTGCCAGCAGCCAAGATCTTGTAGGGGCTTTCTATGGCTACACCTTC.

The chain is built from TRBV4-2 and TRBJ1-5; 8 bases map to TRBD1. V shed 1 base, J shed 0 bases, and the junction held 8 bases outside the gene matches. The germline gives CDR1 LGHNA, CDR2 YNFKEQ. This CDR3 is built from 18 residues. CDR3 sequence (DNA): TGTGCCAGCAGCCAAGGACAGGGGCGAATCTATAGCAATCAGCCCCAGCATTTT. It specifies CASSQGQGRIYSNQPQHF.

The V and J genes are TRBV12-3 or TRBV12-4 and TRBJ2-2, with D hard to call. This CDR3 has 12 residues. The V end was cut by 5 bases, the J end by 2 bases, with 3 bases between. CDR3 nucleotides: TGTGCCAGCAGTCAAAACACCGGGGAGCTGTTTTTT. This codes for CASSQNTGELFF.

Remarks on this clone: The same CDR3 can be traced to other DNA sequences in this sample. This chain links TRBV30 with TRBJ1-5; D is possibly TRBD1 (6 bases). With 2 bases removed from V and 4 bases from J, the gap between germline ends came to 9 bases. Germline lookup yields CDR1 GTSNPN and CDR2 SVGIG (reference sequence). This CDR3 region has 13 residues. The CDR3: CAWSPQGNQPQHF. DNA for the CDR3: TGTGCCTGGAGTCCACAGGGTAATCAGCCCCAGCATTTT.

J is TRBJ1-1 and V is TRBV12-3 or TRBV12-4, with TRBD1 identical over 10 bases. V lost 3 bases to trimming and J lost 8 bases; unmatched junction nucleotides: 3. This CDR3 comprises 13 residues. CDR3 coding DNA: TGTGCCAGCAGTTTGGGGGGACAGGGGGAAGCTTTCTTT. Protein sequence: CASSLGGQGEAFF.

The V and J genes are TRBV30 and TRBJ2-7, with TRBD2 identical over 7 bases. J was trimmed by 3 bases and V by 5 bases; bases with no gene match: 4. The CDR3 spans 12 residues. Per the germline V gene, CDR1 is GTSNPN and CDR2 is SVGIG (reference sequence). Here the CDR3 reads CAWAGVDYEQYF. CDR3 sequence (DNA): TGTGCCTGGGCGGGAGTTGACTACGAGCAGTACTTC.

The V call is TRBV28, the J call TRBJ1-5, with a weak D call TRBD1 (6 bases). V lost 7 bases and J 4 bases, leaving 17 bases between the germline ends. The CDR3 has 15 amino acids. From germline, CDR1 is MDHEN and CDR2 SYDVKM. The CDR3 region is CASTSSGGGNQPQHF. The CDR3 DNA reads as TGTGCCAGCACCTCCTCGGGAGGGGGGAATCAGCCCCAGCATTTT.

This rearrangement joins TRBV7-2 to TRBJ1-4; 8 bases map to TRBD1. This CDR3 has 15 amino acids. Germline assignment: CDR1 SGHTA and CDR2 FQGNSA. Losses at the gene ends were 3 bases for V and 2 bases for J; bases not matched to a gene: 2. CDR3 region: CASSFQGATNEKLFF. CDR3 in DNA: TGTGCCAGCAGCTTTCAGGGGGCTACTAATGAAAAACTGTTTTTT.

The rearrangement joins TRBV24-1 to TRBJ1-5; D gene ambiguous. Between the trimmed V and J ends, which lost 5 bases and 0 bases, there was a span of 7 bases. There are 14 residues in the CDR3. Per germline, CDR1 KGHDR and CDR2 SFDVKD. The CDR3, as DNA: TGTGCCACCAGTGTACCAGGTAGCAATCAGCCCCAGCATTTT. Protein: CATSVPGSNQPQHF.

The chain has TRBV9 and TRBJ2-7, with TRBD1 matching over 7 bases. The CDR3 loop spans 16 amino acids. V shed 0 bases, J shed 2 bases, and the junction held 8 bases outside the gene matches. Germline V gene sequence: CDR1 SGDLS, CDR2 YYNGEE. CDR3 sequence: CASSVGDSRTTYEQYF. CDR3 nucleotide sequence: TGTGCCAGCAGCGTAGGGGACAGTCGTACAACCTACGAGCAGTACTTC.

This clone has just one count. At one end the junction does not follow the germline gene, possibly because of a read error. The chain has TRBV20-1 and TRBJ1-2; TRBD1 is a possible D gene (5 bases). This CDR3 is 11 amino acids long. Germline V gene lookup returns CDR1 DFQATT and CDR2 SNEGSKA (reference sequence). CDR3 in DNA: TGCAGTGCTAGAGAGGGGGGTCCGGGACCCTTC. Amino acid sequence: CSAREGGPGPF.

J is TRBJ2-5 and V is TRBV14; D is ambiguous. The CDR3 has 19 amino acids. CDR1 and CDR2 (germline): SGHDN, FVKESK. Trimming stripped 2 bases from V and 3 bases from J, with 25 bases between. CDR3 amino acids: CASSQTNPTFAVFEETQYF. CDR3 coding DNA: TGTGCCAGCAGCCAAACCAACCCGACTTTTGCAGTTTTCGAAGAGACCCAGTACTTC.

V is TRBV19 and J is TRBJ1-6; D is unresolved. V lost 4 bases and J lost 0, with 10 bases in between. Germline V gives CDR1 LNHDA, CDR2 SQIVND (reference sequence). CDR3 length: 16 amino acids. The CDR3 nucleotides read TGTGCCAGTAGTAAAAAGGCTAGCTCCTATAATTCACCCCTCCACTTT. Its translation: CASSKKASSYNSPLHF.

CDR3 DNA sequence: TGTGCCAGCAGTTTTCAAGGGGCAGGTACTGAAGCTTTCTTT. It yields the protein CASSFQGAGTEAFF. The chain uses TRBV28 and TRBJ1-1; a possible D gene is TRBD1 (5 bases). CDR3 length: 14 amino acids. Trimming cost V 3 bases and J 5 bases, with 13 bases left between them. Germline V gene data show CDR1 as MDHEN and CDR2 as SYDVKM.

V gene TRBV13 combines with J gene TRBJ2-7; TRBD2 matches 9 bases. This CDR3 is 16 amino acids long. The J segment lost 1 base and the V segment lost 2 bases, leaving 6 bases of the junction unmatched. The germline V gene has CDR1 PRHDT and CDR2 FYEKMQ (reference sequence). CDR3 sequence reads: CASSLSPAGGSYEQYF. The CDR3 coding sequence is TGTGCCAGCAGCTTAAGTCCCGCGGGGGGGTCCTACGAGCAGTACTTC.

CDR3 in amino acids: CASSVDSAYEQYF. CDR3 DNA: TGTGCCAGCAGTGTGGACAGTGCCTACGAGCAGTACTTC. The chain combines TRBV2 with TRBJ2-7, with D possibly being TRBD1 (6 bases). Germline V gives CDR1 SNHLY, CDR2 FYNNEI. This CDR3 region has 13 residues. Trimming took 4 bases from V and 2 from J, leaving 9 bases between them.

The gene calls are TRBV9 and TRBJ2-7; TRBD1 agrees at 7 bases. Germline CDR1 reads SGDLS; CDR2 reads YYNGEE. The J segment lost 5 bases and the V segment lost 4 bases, leaving 3 bases of the junction unmatched. There are 12 residues in the CDR3. The CDR3 is CASSPTGDEQYF. CDR3 bases: TGTGCCAGCAGCCCCACAGGGGACGAGCAGTACTTC.

V gene TRBV13 combines with J gene TRBJ2-7; a weak D match, TRBD2 (6 bases). CDR1 is PRHDT and CDR2 is FYEKMQ in the germline V gene (reference sequence). The V end was cut by 5 bases, the J end by 3 bases, with 17 bases between. The CDR3 length is 15 residues. DNA for the CDR3: TGTGCCAGCAGCCCAGATGGGCGGGGCTACTACGAGCAGTACTTC. Amino acid sequence: CASSPDGRGYYEQYF.

The chain recombines TRBV5-4 with TRBJ2-2, with D hard to call. This CDR3 spans 13 amino acids. Trimming removed 0 bases from V and 5 bases from J, with 5 bases in between. Germline loops: CDR1 SGHNT, CDR2 YYREEE (reference sequence). CDR3 bases: TGTGCCAGCAGCTTGGTTCTAACCGGGGAGCTGTTTTTT. Amino acids: CASSLVLTGELFF.

The chain is built from TRBV3-1 (or the pseudogene TRBV3-2) and TRBJ1-1; 7 nucleotides match TRBD1. CDR1 LGHDT and CDR2 YNNKEL come from the germline V gene (reference sequence). Trimming at V came to 4 bases and at J to 0 bases, leaving 5 bases not matched to a gene. The CDR3 is made up of 15 amino acids. CDR3 coding DNA: TGTGCCAGCAGCCTCCAACAGGGGATGAACACTGAAGCTTTCTTT. Translation gives CASSLQQGMNTEAFF.